This T cell receptor beta chain emerged from a study of blood T cell repertoires in COVID-19 (dated by TCRdb to 2020 to 2022). Concerning the study at large: Samples covering the acute and convalescent phases of COVID-19 were provided by collaborators in the United States, Italy and Spain. The prospective study material was composed of cDNA or gDNA derived from T cells, B-cell-depleted T cells, or PBMCs. Deeply sampled blood TCRbeta repertoires from subjects exposed to, actively infected with, or recovered from COVID-19 were included in the dataset. A freely available public database, intended as a resource for researchers studying the immune response to SARS-CoV-2, is where the repertoires were released. Samples came from the ongoing ImmuneRACE study (first 160 participants) plus 1,254 subjects from 6 global collaborators. The sample metadata nearly always contained a de-identified subject ID, COVID-19 status, age in years and sex. Where HLA class I and class II types were available, the types were taken from metadata supplied by the sample provider, not from assay-based typing.

Enrolling through a virtual design, the prospective study's participants ranged in age from roughly 18 to 95 years and lived across roughly 23 United States geographic areas. In the prospective study, participants were assigned to cohorts based on the clinical history participants reported in a screening survey and a study questionnaire. Recovered participants in ImmuneRACE Cohort 3 were defined by two consecutive negative NP/OP PCR tests, clearance by a healthcare professional, or resolution of symptoms. Each participant in the prospective study had whole blood, serum and a nasopharyngeal or oropharyngeal swab collected by mobile phlebotomists. Additional blood draws and questionnaires over an approximately two-month period could optionally be provided by prospective study participants. Prospective study blood samples were shipped either frozen or at room temperature before DNA extraction. TCRbeta CDR3 regions were amplified from genomic DNA by means of the immunoSEQ Assay, a bias-controlled multiplex PCR. The paper's data handling went like this. The number of nucleated cells in each sample was estimated by amplification of reference gene primers within the assay. Sequence reads were collapsed and filtered to measure the absolute abundance of every unique TCRbeta CDR3 rearrangement. Productive Simpson clonality was computed per sample as the square root of Simpson's diversity index over productive rearrangements. Held by TCRdb, this immuneACCESS table contains in-frame sequences only and omits some clones. Under half of the omission traces to an unresolved V gene where checked; the cause of the rest is unknown. The V and J calls and clone size come from that table; D and trimming were worked out from the DNA. The sample table lists under 200,000 clones, approximately 82% of them with a count of one. Of the sample, 15% to 20% falls within the top ten clones.

The CDR3 measures 15 amino acids from cysteine to phenylalanine. Only the CDR3 DNA stays, 45 bases, in frame from base 1. CDR1 is given as GTSNPN and CDR2 as SVGIG, both from the germline V gene (reference sequence). The V and J ends are trimmed by 1 base and 1 base, leaving 13 bases between them. Remarks on this clone: What antigen it recognizes has not been identified. Base qualities are not provided; no much larger clone lies one nucleotide away.

Points the paper makes about the study in general: The quantity of clinical and demographic metadata differed by source and by participant and was supplied without curation.

The receptor comes from a man aged 60 to 69 who had recovered from COVID-19. The chain couples TRBV30 to TRBJ1-2; the D region possibly corresponds to TRBD1 (6 bases align). Sequenced: PBMCs or T cells enriched from blood (not recorded which). The CDR3 has the sequence CAWSDGQFRNYGYTF. The sequence in DNA is TGTGCCTGGAGTGATGGACAGTTCCGTAACTATGGCTACACCTTC.